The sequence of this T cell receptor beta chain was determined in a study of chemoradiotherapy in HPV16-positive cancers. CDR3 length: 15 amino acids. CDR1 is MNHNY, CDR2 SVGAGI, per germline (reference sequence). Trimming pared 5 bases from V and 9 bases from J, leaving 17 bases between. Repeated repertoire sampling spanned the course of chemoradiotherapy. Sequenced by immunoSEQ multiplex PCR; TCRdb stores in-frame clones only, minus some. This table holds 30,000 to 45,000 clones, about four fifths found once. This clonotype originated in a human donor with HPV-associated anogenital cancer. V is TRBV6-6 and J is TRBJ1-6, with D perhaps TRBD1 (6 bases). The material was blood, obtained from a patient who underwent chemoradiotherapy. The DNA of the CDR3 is TGTGCCAGCAGTCACAGGGCCATGGGAGGTTCACCCCTCCACTTT. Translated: CASSHRAMGGSPLHF.